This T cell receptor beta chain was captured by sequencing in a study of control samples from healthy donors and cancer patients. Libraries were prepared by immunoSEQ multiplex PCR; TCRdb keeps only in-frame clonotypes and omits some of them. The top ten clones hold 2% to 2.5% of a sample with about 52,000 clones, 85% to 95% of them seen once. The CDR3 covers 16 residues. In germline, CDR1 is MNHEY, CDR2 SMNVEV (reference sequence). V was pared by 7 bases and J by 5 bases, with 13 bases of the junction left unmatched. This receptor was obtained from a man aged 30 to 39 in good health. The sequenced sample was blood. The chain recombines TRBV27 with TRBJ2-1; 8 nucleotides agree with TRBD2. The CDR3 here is CASILSASGRNNEQFF. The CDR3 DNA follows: TGTGCCAGCATCTTATCGGCGAGCGGGAGAAACAATGAGCAGTTCTTC.